This entry lists 10 T cell receptor beta chains sequenced from one sample in a study of Ad26.COV2.S vaccination and SARS-CoV-2 variants. Treatment denoted: roughly 18 received Ad26.COV2.S at low or high dose, single or two shots; 5 received placebo; per-sample allocation not given. Sampling took place 63 days after the first vaccine or placebo injection. Profiling relied on immunoSEQ multiplex PCR, and the TCRdb table lists in-frame clones only, not all of them. The profile shows roughly 270,000 clones, around 87% of them singletons. This sample comprised peripheral blood, obtained in a trial of Ad26.COV2.S vaccine versus placebo. Source of these receptors: a person between 18 and 59 years old who received the Ad26.COV2.S COVID-19 vaccine or a placebo.

The chain couples TRBV27 to TRBJ2-5, with TRBD1 matching 10 bases. The CDR3 has 16 amino acids. Germline V lookup: CDR1 MNHEY, CDR2 SMNVEV (reference sequence). V lost 5 bases to trimming and J lost 5 bases; unmatched junction nucleotides: 11. The CDR3 DNA follows: TGTGCCAGCAGTCCGAGGGACAGGGGAGTTTACGAGACCCAGTACTTC. Translation gives CASSPRDRGVYETQYF.

The chain couples TRBV5-8 to TRBJ2-7; perhaps TRBD2 as D (5 bases). The CDR3 length is 14 residues. Germline-derived CDR1 and CDR2 are SGHTS and YDEGEE. Trimming cost V 4 bases and J 3 bases, with 14 bases left between them. Written as DNA, the CDR3 is TGTGCCAGCAGCCCTAGTACTAGTTTCTACGAGCAGTACTTC. Protein: CASSPSTSFYEQYF.

This clone was counted a few times. This chain links TRBV29-1 with TRBJ1-1; 8 bases line up with TRBD1. Germline V gene sequence: CDR1 SQVTM, CDR2 ANQGSEA. The CDR3 has 13 residues. V lost 7 bases, J lost 1 base, and 5 bases stayed unmatched. The CDR3 DNA follows: TGCAGCGCCGTTGACAGGGGGAACACTGAAGCTTTCTTT. It encodes CSAVDRGNTEAFF.

V and J are TRBV19 and TRBJ2-1, with 10 bases lining up with TRBD2. With V trimmed by 8 bases and J by 15 bases, 16 bases remained unmatched. The germline CDR1 and CDR2 sequences are LNHDA and SQIVND (reference sequence). The CDR3 is 14 amino acids. The CDR3 is CASSAGGSGRAPFF. The CDR3 coding sequence is TGTGCCAGTTCCGCTGGGGGAAGCGGGAGGGCCCCGTTCTTC.

The V and J genes are TRBV11-2 and TRBJ1-1, with TRBD1 as a possible D gene (5 bases). The germline V and J ends were trimmed by 5 bases and 1 base, with 14 bases remaining between them. CDR3 size: 15 residues. Germline loops: CDR1 SGHAT, CDR2 FQNNGV. CDR3 amino acids: CASSDGGTANTEAFF. DNA of the CDR3: TGTGCCAGCAGCGACGGAGGGACGGCGAACACTGAAGCTTTCTTT.

Comments on this clone: This CDR3 is also generated by other DNA sequences in the sample. The chain joins TRBV6-5 to TRBJ1-2, with a possible D match to TRBD1 (5 bases). V was cut by 2 bases and J by 1 base, with 5 bases left in between. The germline V gene has CDR1 MNHEY and CDR2 SVGAGI. This CDR3 has 13 amino acids. The CDR3 loop is CASSYDSNYGYTF. CDR3 in DNA: TGTGCCAGCAGTTACGACAGTAACTATGGCTACACCTTC.

The CDR3 nucleotides are TGTGCCTGGACGCGACAGGCAACTAATTCACCCCTCCACTTT. Translation gives CAWTRQATNSPLHF. The chain uses TRBV30 and TRBJ1-6; possible D gene TRBD1, 6 bases. Looked up from germline, CDR1 is GTSNPN and CDR2 is SVGIG (reference sequence). The CDR3 is 14 residues long. Between the trimmed V and J ends, which lost 4 bases and 6 bases, there was a span of 13 bases.

The J gene is TRBJ2-7, the V gene TRBV5-5, with TRBD1 matching 8 bases. V lost 2 bases and J lost 2; bases outside the gene matches: 3. Germline CDR1 is SGHKS and CDR2 is YYEKEE (reference sequence). The CDR3 is 14 amino acids. Here the CDR3 DNA reads TGTGCCAGCAGCTTCGCAGGGGGCACCTACGAGCAGTACTTC. It yields the protein CASSFAGGTYEQYF.

V usage is TRBV12-5 and J usage is TRBJ1-1; D remains unclear. The length of the CDR3 is 13 residues. Germline assignment: CDR1 LGHNT and CDR2 FRNRAP. The V gene lost 1 base and the J gene lost 5 bases, with 8 bases spanning the gap. The CDR3, as DNA: TGTGCTAGTGGTTTGGGCCGGAGTACTGAAGCTTTCTTT. It is translated as CASGLGRSTEAFF.

For the CDR3, the DNA is TGTGCCAGCAGTTATTCGACATCCACCTACGAGCAGTACTTC. Translating it yields CASSYSTSTYEQYF. V usage is TRBV6-5 and J usage is TRBJ2-7; D is ambiguous. This CDR3 has 14 residues. V lost 3 bases and J 2 bases, leaving 11 bases between the germline ends. The germline V gene encodes CDR1 MNHEY and CDR2 SVGAGI.